This T cell receptor (beta chain) was identified in a study of T cell repertoires in cytomegalovirus infection. For the study at large: Shared public TCR beta signatures pointed to both CMV infection and a matching HLA type. Study-level results: Summed frequency of public TCR beta families distinguished CMV carriers with the relevant HLA. It was HLA-C-restricted CMV-specific TCR beta clonotypes that dominated the response ex vivo.

This clonotype has more than one count but fewer than ten. Its antigen remains unknown. The CDR3 covers 16 residues. Germline lookup yields CDR1 SNHLY and CDR2 FYNNEI. V was clipped by 6 bases and J by 0 bases, with 18 bases between them. TCRdb re-analysed the reads in MiXCR, keeping a single row per CDR3 protein. The table lists about 740,000 distinct CDR3 sequences, 35% to 45% of them singletons. Sequencing was performed on PBMCs. V is TRBV2 and J is TRBJ2-7, with D perhaps matching TRBD2 (5 bases). This clonotype was obtained from a human donor in good health (CMV status not recorded). Some clones in this sample may be carry-over from other donors' samples. The CDR3 region has the DNA TGTGCCAGCAGGGCACTTTGGGAGAGAAGCTCCTACGAGCAGTACTTC. Protein product: CASRALWERSSYEQYF. The variable domain in full, with the rest retrieved from reference TRBV2 and TRBJ2-7, is EPEVTQTPSHQVTQMGQEVILRCVPISNHLYFYWYRQILGQKVEFLVSFYNNEISEKSEIFDDQFSVERPDGSNFTLKIRSTKLEDSAMYFCASRALWERSSYEQYFGPGTRLTVT.